The rows below give T cell receptor beta chains drawn from one sample of a study of post-analysis software for immune sequencing data. Using its own MiXCR run on the PCR reads, TCRdb lists one record per CDR3 protein. The sample contains 750,000 to 950,000 distinct CDR3 sequences, under 60% of which appear only once. Material for sequencing was blood. These receptors originate from a girl aged 10-17 years with multiple sclerosis. The CDR3 runs from the conserved cysteine through the conserved F or W. Fields, in order: J gene, D gene, clone size, V gene, CDR3 protein, CDR3 DNA. The D gene is left open where the match is weak. The size entry is marked missing in some rows and otherwise reads once, few, many or a size class.

J gene: TRBJ2-3; D gene: .; clone size: few; V gene: TRBV7-2; CDR3 protein: CASSPMGYTDTQYF; CDR3 DNA: TGTGCCAGCAGCCCCATGGGATACACAGATACGCAGTATTTT
J gene: TRBJ2-1; D gene: .; clone size: .; V gene: TRBV11-3; CDR3 protein: CASSPGSVSNEQFF; CDR3 DNA: TGTGCCAGCAGCCCCGGGTCTGTCTCCAATGAGCAGTTCTTC
J gene: TRBJ2-1; D gene: .; clone size: .; V gene: TRBV20-1; CDR3 protein: CSAPQWDNEQFF; CDR3 DNA: TGCAGTGCTCCTCAGTGGGACAATGAGCAGTTCTTC
J gene: TRBJ2-7; D gene: TRBD2; clone size: few; V gene: TRBV10-3; CDR3 protein: CATERTGLASVFYEQYF; CDR3 DNA: TGTGCCACAGAAAGAACGGGACTAGCGAGTGTATTCTACGAGCAGTACTTC
J gene: TRBJ2-1; D gene: TRBD2; clone size: .; V gene: TRBV20-1; CDR3 protein: CSARRSGRVGEQFF; CDR3 DNA: TGCAGTGCTAGACGTAGCGGGAGGGTGGGTGAGCAGTTCTTC
J gene: TRBJ2-1; D gene: TRBD2; clone size: .; V gene: TRBV6-1; CDR3 protein: CASRTSGTYNEQFF; CDR3 DNA: TGTGCCAGCAGGACTAGCGGGACTTACAATGAGCAGTTCTTC
J gene: TRBJ2-1; D gene: TRBD2; clone size: few; V gene: TRBV7-3; CDR3 protein: CASSLTGPRLAAYNEQFF; CDR3 DNA: TGTGCCAGCAGCTTAACGGGGCCGAGACTAGCGGCCTACAATGAGCAGTTCTTC
J gene: TRBJ2-3; D gene: .; clone size: few; V gene: TRBV24-1; CDR3 protein: CATSDRRDSTDTQYF; CDR3 DNA: TGTGCCACCAGCGACCGACGGGACAGCACAGATACGCAGTATTTT
J gene: TRBJ2-5; D gene: .; clone size: .; V gene: TRBV20-1; CDR3 protein: CSARDLSYQETQYF; CDR3 DNA: TGCAGTGCTAGAGATCTGTCGTACCAAGAGACCCAGTACTTC
J gene: TRBJ2-1; D gene: TRBD1; clone size: .; V gene: TRBV7-2; CDR3 protein: CAHRGPVLWDEQFF; CDR3 DNA: TGTGCCCACAGGGGGCCGGTTCTTTGGGATGAGCAGTTCTTC
J gene: TRBJ2-2; D gene: .; clone size: .; V gene: TRBV12-3/TRBV12-4; CDR3 protein: CASSFGNTGELFF; CDR3 DNA: TGTGCCAGCAGTTTCGGGAACACCGGGGAGCTGTTTTTT
J gene: TRBJ2-5; D gene: .; clone size: few; V gene: TRBV12-3/TRBV12-4; CDR3 protein: CASSLSHSQETQYF; CDR3 DNA: TGTGCCAGCAGCCTCTCGCACTCACAAGAGACCCAGTACTTC
J gene: TRBJ2-7; D gene: TRBD2; clone size: .; V gene: TRBV3-1; CDR3 protein: CASSQFGGTSEKSSYEQYF; CDR3 DNA: TGTGCCAGCAGCCAGTTCGGCGGGACTAGCGAAAAGAGCTCCTACGAGCAGTACTTC
J gene: TRBJ2-1; D gene: TRBD2; clone size: .; V gene: TRBV5-1; CDR3 protein: CASSPGTSGASNEQFF; CDR3 DNA: TGCGCCAGCAGCCCCGGGACTAGCGGGGCCTCCAATGAGCAGTTCTTC
J gene: TRBJ2-3; D gene: .; clone size: .; V gene: TRBV15; CDR3 protein: CATSRVAVEASTDTQYF; CDR3 DNA: TGTGCCACCAGCAGGGTAGCGGTAGAAGCTAGCACAGATACGCAGTATTTT
J gene: TRBJ2-7; D gene: .; clone size: .; V gene: TRBV6-1; CDR3 protein: CASSGGGQDPFYEQYF; CDR3 DNA: TGTGCCAGCAGTGGGGGGGGACAGGACCCCTTTTACGAGCAGTACTTC
J gene: TRBJ2-7; D gene: TRBD2; clone size: few; V gene: TRBV7-9; CDR3 protein: CASSSLSGRTYEQYF; CDR3 DNA: TGTGCCAGCAGCTCCCTGAGCGGGAGAACCTACGAGCAGTACTTC
J gene: TRBJ2-1; D gene: TRBD2; clone size: .; V gene: TRBV9; CDR3 protein: CASSASGTSGNEQFF; CDR3 DNA: TGTGCCAGCAGCGCTTCCGGGACTAGCGGTAATGAGCAGTTCTTC
J gene: TRBJ1-5; D gene: .; clone size: .; V gene: TRBV6-5; CDR3 protein: CASSPGPQPQHF; CDR3 DNA: TGTGCCAGCAGTCCTGGTCCGCAGCCCCAGCATTTT
J gene: TRBJ2-1; D gene: .; clone size: .; V gene: TRBV6-1; CDR3 protein: CASGPGHNEQFF; CDR3 DNA: TGTGCCAGCGGGCCGGGGCACAATGAGCAGTTCTTC
J gene: TRBJ2-5; D gene: TRBD2; clone size: few; V gene: TRBV20-1; CDR3 protein: CSARPPGLAGVEIQYF; CDR3 DNA: TGCAGTGCTAGACCGCCGGGACTAGCGGGAGTGGAGATCCAGTACTTC
J gene: TRBJ2-7; D gene: .; clone size: .; V gene: TRBV24-1; CDR3 protein: CATSETGYGEQYF; CDR3 DNA: TGTGCCACCAGTGAAACGGGATATGGCGAGCAGTACTTC
J gene: TRBJ2-1; D gene: TRBD1; clone size: .; V gene: TRBV24-1; CDR3 protein: CATSDLRTGVNEQFF; CDR3 DNA: TGTGCCACCAGTGATTTAAGGACAGGCGTCAATGAGCAGTTCTTC
J gene: TRBJ1-6; D gene: .; clone size: few; V gene: TRBV7-2; CDR3 protein: CASSSRDPRDYNSPLHF; CDR3 DNA: TGTGCCAGCAGCTCCAGGGACCCAAGGGATTATAATTCACCCCTCCACTTT
J gene: TRBJ1-1; D gene: .; clone size: .; V gene: TRBV5-1; CDR3 protein: CASRLTWMNTEAFF; CDR3 DNA: TGCGCCAGCAGGTTGACATGGATGAACACTGAAGCTTTCTTT
J gene: TRBJ2-1; D gene: .; clone size: few; V gene: TRBV20-1; CDR3 protein: CSAPGLSSYNEQFF; CDR3 DNA: TGCAGTGCCCCGGGACTCAGCTCCTACAATGAGCAGTTCTTC
J gene: TRBJ1-1; D gene: TRBD1; clone size: .; V gene: TRBV23-1; CDR3 protein: CASSQSPRGHKDTEAFF; CDR3 DNA: TGCGCCAGCAGTCAATCCCCCAGGGGGCATAAGGACACTGAAGCTTTCTTT
J gene: TRBJ2-7; D gene: .; clone size: few; V gene: TRBV20-1; CDR3 protein: CSARLDSYEQYF; CDR3 DNA: TGCAGTGCTAGACTCGATTCCTACGAGCAGTACTTC
J gene: TRBJ2-1; D gene: TRBD2; clone size: .; V gene: TRBV20-1; CDR3 protein: CSARDLLELAGGPQFF; CDR3 DNA: TGCAGTGCTAGAGATCTCCTGGAACTAGCGGGAGGTCCGCAGTTCTTC
J gene: TRBJ2-5; D gene: .; clone size: .; V gene: TRBV5-1; CDR3 protein: CASSLALPTEETQYF; CDR3 DNA: TGCGCCAGCAGCTTGGCCTTACCGACGGAAGAGACCCAGTACTTC
J gene: TRBJ2-7; D gene: TRBD1; clone size: .; V gene: TRBV9; CDR3 protein: CASSVGDRTYEQYF; CDR3 DNA: TGTGCCAGCAGCGTAGGGGACAGAACCTACGAGCAGTACTTC
J gene: TRBJ2-2; D gene: TRBD2; clone size: once; V gene: TRBV6-5; CDR3 protein: CASLTSRRGYTGELFF; CDR3 DNA: TGTGCCAGCCTGACTAGCCGGAGGGGATACACCGGGGAGCTGTTTTTT
J gene: TRBJ2-7; D gene: .; clone size: .; V gene: TRBV20-1; CDR3 protein: CSARLAYSSYEQYF; CDR3 DNA: TGCAGTGCTAGACTAGCCTATAGCTCCTACGAGCAGTACTTC
J gene: TRBJ2-1; D gene: TRBD2; clone size: .; V gene: TRBV6-2/TRBV6-3; CDR3 protein: CANSWGGSNEQFF; CDR3 DNA: TGTGCCAACAGCTGGGGGGGTTCCAATGAGCAGTTCTTC
J gene: TRBJ2-7; D gene: .; clone size: .; V gene: TRBV7-9; CDR3 protein: CASSVGGKQAAYEQYF; CDR3 DNA: TGTGCCAGCAGCGTAGGTGGGAAGCAGGCAGCCTACGAGCAGTACTTC
J gene: TRBJ2-3; D gene: TRBD2; clone size: .; V gene: TRBV7-8; CDR3 protein: CASGTRGRTDTQYF; CDR3 DNA: TGTGCCAGCGGAACTCGCGGGAGAACAGATACGCAGTATTTT
J gene: TRBJ1-2; D gene: .; clone size: .; V gene: TRBV7-2; CDR3 protein: CAGSLRAGQAGYGYTF; CDR3 DNA: TGTGCCGGCAGCTTAAGGGCAGGCCAGGCCGGCTATGGCTACACCTTC
J gene: TRBJ2-7; D gene: TRBD1; clone size: .; V gene: TRBV5-5; CDR3 protein: CASSRQPSGQGIDEQYF; CDR3 DNA: TGTGCCAGCAGTCGGCAGCCCTCGGGACAGGGGATCGACGAGCAGTACTTC
J gene: TRBJ2-3; D gene: TRBD2; clone size: .; V gene: TRBV7-9; CDR3 protein: CASSQTSGLTDTQYF; CDR3 DNA: TGTGCCAGCAGCCAAACTAGCGGGCTTACAGATACGCAGTATTTT
J gene: TRBJ2-4; D gene: .; clone size: few; V gene: TRBV27; CDR3 protein: CASSLSMGNEAKNIQYF; CDR3 DNA: TGTGCCAGCAGTTTATCTATGGGAAATGAAGCCAAAAACATTCAGTACTTC
J gene: TRBJ2-5; D gene: TRBD2; clone size: .; V gene: TRBV5-6; CDR3 protein: CASSTQEGTSGRRTQYF; CDR3 DNA: TGTGCCAGCAGCACTCAGGAAGGGACTAGCGGGAGGAGGACCCAGTACTTC
J gene: TRBJ1-2; D gene: TRBD1; clone size: few; V gene: TRBV28; CDR3 protein: CASSLSGTAYGYTF; CDR3 DNA: TGTGCCAGCAGTTTATCAGGGACAGCCTATGGCTACACCTTC
J gene: TRBJ1-2; D gene: .; clone size: many; V gene: TRBV2; CDR3 protein: CASSDGAGYGYTF; CDR3 DNA: TGTGCCAGCAGTGATGGGGCGGGCTATGGCTACACCTTC
J gene: TRBJ1-2; D gene: TRBD1; clone size: many; V gene: TRBV3-1; CDR3 protein: CASSQVDRMSNYGYTF; CDR3 DNA: TGTGCCAGCAGCCAAGTGGACAGGATGAGTAACTATGGCTACACCTTC
J gene: TRBJ1-1; D gene: .; clone size: .; V gene: TRBV12-3/TRBV12-4; CDR3 protein: CASSFFGSTEAFF; CDR3 DNA: TGTGCCAGCAGTTTTTTTGGGAGCACTGAAGCTTTCTTT
J gene: TRBJ2-7; D gene: TRBD1; clone size: .; V gene: TRBV20-1; CDR3 protein: CSATWPGGAYEQYF; CDR3 DNA: TGCAGTGCTACTTGGCCAGGGGGAGCTTACGAGCAGTACTTC
J gene: TRBJ2-1; D gene: TRBD2; clone size: .; V gene: TRBV12-3/TRBV12-4; CDR3 protein: CASSRTSGRAGNERFF; CDR3 DNA: TGTGCCAGCAGTCGGACTAGCGGGAGGGCCGGGAATGAGCGGTTCTTC
J gene: TRBJ2-7; D gene: .; clone size: few; V gene: TRBV5-4; CDR3 protein: CASSDLGLYEQYF; CDR3 DNA: TGTGCCAGCAGCGACCTGGGGCTTTACGAGCAGTACTTC
J gene: TRBJ2-1; D gene: .; clone size: .; V gene: TRBV20-1; CDR3 protein: CSAGGSRTYEQFF; CDR3 DNA: TGCAGTGCTGGAGGTAGCAGAACCTACGAGCAGTTCTTC
J gene: TRBJ2-2; D gene: .; clone size: .; V gene: TRBV6-5; CDR3 protein: CASNWGAGELFF; CDR3 DNA: TGTGCCAGCAATTGGGGGGCCGGGGAGCTGTTTTTT
J gene: TRBJ2-7; D gene: .; clone size: .; V gene: TRBV4-2; CDR3 protein: CASSQLGRGNNEQYF; CDR3 DNA: TGTGCCAGCAGCCAGCTGGGACGGGGAAACAATGAGCAGTACTTC
J gene: TRBJ2-7; D gene: .; clone size: .; V gene: TRBV6-5; CDR3 protein: CASSYLGSEQYF; CDR3 DNA: TGTGCCAGCAGTTATTTGGGCTCCGAGCAGTACTTC
J gene: TRBJ2-3; D gene: .; clone size: .; V gene: TRBV7-9; CDR3 protein: CASSPADLRTSSDTQYF; CDR3 DNA: TGTGCCAGCAGCCCCGCCGACTTGAGGACGAGCTCAGATACGCAGTATTTT
J gene: TRBJ2-3; D gene: .; clone size: .; V gene: TRBV4-1; CDR3 protein: CASSQDKGTPSPDTQYF; CDR3 DNA: TGCGCCAGCAGCCAAGATAAAGGTACCCCCTCTCCGGATACGCAGTATTTT
J gene: TRBJ1-2; D gene: .; clone size: .; V gene: TRBV7-2; CDR3 protein: CASSLVRDSGGYTF; CDR3 DNA: TGTGCCAGCAGCTTAGTGAGGGACTCTGGAGGCTACACCTTC
J gene: TRBJ2-1; D gene: .; clone size: few; V gene: TRBV5-1; CDR3 protein: CASSPLRGRSGEQFF; CDR3 DNA: TGCGCCAGCTCCCCCCTTCGGGGCAGGTCGGGTGAGCAGTTCTTC
J gene: TRBJ2-6; D gene: .; clone size: .; V gene: TRBV29-1; CDR3 protein: CSASMSGANVLTF; CDR3 DNA: TGCAGCGCCTCAATGTCTGGGGCCAACGTCCTGACTTTC
J gene: TRBJ1-1; D gene: .; clone size: .; V gene: TRBV7-3; CDR3 protein: CASSEVTGLGQAFF; CDR3 DNA: TGTGCCAGCAGCGAAGTGACGGGTCTCGGCCAAGCTTTCTTT
J gene: TRBJ1-2; D gene: .; clone size: .; V gene: TRBV7-8; CDR3 protein: CASSETGSSNYGYTF; CDR3 DNA: TGTGCCAGCAGCGAGACAGGCAGTTCTAACTATGGCTACACCTTC